This T cell receptor (beta chain) was recorded in a study of cytomegalovirus exposure and HLA in healthy donors. Study in general: Ancestry clustering placed 70% to 90% of 300 to 400 genotyped donors in the Caucasian-associated cluster. Findings and limits, study-wide: As immune exposure information, only CMV serostatus was available. TCR beta sequences reportedly predicted most subjects' HLA-A and HLA-B alleles accurately.

Germline V gene lookup returns CDR1 SGHRS and CDR2 YFSETQ. Trimming stripped 5 bases from V and 9 bases from J, with 15 bases between. The CDR3 covers 14 residues. Researchers ran the PCR with 60 Vbeta and 13 Jbeta primers. Sequenced by immunoSEQ multiplex PCR; TCRdb stores in-frame clones only, minus some. This repertoire shows more than 65,000 clones, around two thirds found once; its top ten account for approximately 6.9%. This clone was counted only a few times. Its antigen is as yet unknown. Sequencing was done on a sample of PBMCs. The receptor's source is a woman aged 45-65 years in good health and CMV-seropositive. V and J are TRBV5-1 and TRBJ1-6, with D perhaps matching TRBD1 (6 bases). CDR3 sequence reads: CASSRGGRGSPLHF. CDR3 DNA sequence: TGCGCCAGCAGTAGGGGGGGGCGCGGTTCACCCCTCCACTTT.